A single sample is the source of the 21 T cell receptor beta chains below, sequenced in a study of T cells in Graves' hyperthyroidism and ophthalmopathy (dated by TCRdb to between 2018 and 2020). The library was generated by multiplex PCR. The sequencer was an Illumina HiSeq 2000. Amplification of TCR beta CDR3 regions was carried out from RNA transcripts. A first-round RT-PCR of the TCR CDR3 used the HTBI primer set with the Qiagen OneStep RT-PCR kit. TCRdb itself trimmed the public reads at Q25 with fastp, ran MiXCR and retained productive beta chains. Rows with a matching CDR3 protein are joined into one entry that keeps the most common DNA and genes. This sample has approximately 520,000 distinct CDR3 sequences in its table, and under 25% of those were observed once. The biggest ten clones account for around a quarter of the sample. The sequencing input was blood. The receptors come from a young man with Graves' hyperthyroidism.

The chain combines TRBV5-8 with TRBJ2-5, with D hard to call. CDR1 SGHTS and CDR2 YDEGEE come from the germline V gene. Trimming shortened V by 1 base and J by 1 base, and 8 bases separated the two germline ends. The CDR3 contains 14 residues. This CDR3 is CASSLRRSQETQYF. CDR3 nucleotide sequence: TGTGCCAGCAGCTTGAGGCGGAGCCAAGAGACCCAGTACTTC.

The chain employs TRBV9 and TRBJ2-5, with D maybe TRBD2 (5 bases). Trimming stripped 0 bases from V and 4 bases from J, with 7 bases between. CDR1 and CDR2 (germline): SGDLS, YYNGEE. The CDR3 totals 13 residues. CDR3 DNA: TGTGCCAGCAGCGTAGGGGAGATAGAGACCCAGTACTTC. Residues: CASSVGEIETQYF.

The chain recombines TRBV4-1 with TRBJ1-1, with a tentative D call TRBD1 (5 bases). The length of the CDR3 is 14 residues. V lost 1 base and J lost 4, with 10 bases in between. Germline loops: CDR1 MGHRA, CDR2 YSYEKL. The CDR3 DNA follows: TGCGCCAGCAGCCAAGTTGGGGCAGGCACTGAAGCTTTCTTT. Translation: CASSQVGAGTEAFF.

In this sample, this clonotype turned up many times. J is TRBJ1-1 and V is TRBV6-2 or TRBV6-3; D not certain. This CDR3 spans 12 amino acids. Trimming removed 2 bases at V and 11 bases at J, with 12 bases between. The germline V gene encodes CDR1 MNHEY and CDR2 SVGEGT. The CDR3 DNA follows: TGTGCCAGCAGTTACCCGGAGATTTGGGCTTTCTTT. Translated: CASSYPEIWAFF.

This clonotype was detected a few times. J is TRBJ2-7 and V is TRBV20-1, with 8 bases identical to TRBD2. From germline, CDR1 is DFQATT and CDR2 SNEGSKA (reference sequence). This CDR3 contains 14 residues. V shed 6 bases and J 5 bases; nucleotides not matched to a gene: 12. The CDR3 loop is CSANSGLEMNEQYF. CDR3 in DNA: TGCAGTGCCAATTCGGGACTAGAAATGAACGAGCAGTACTTC.

The V gene is TRBV12-3 or TRBV12-4, the J gene TRBJ2-2; 7 positions agree with TRBD1. With 5 bases clipped from V and 5 bases from J, the junction kept 11 bases outside the gene matches. This CDR3 is built from 16 residues. The CDR3 loop reads CASSIAEGARTGELFF. Written as DNA, the CDR3 is TGTGCCAGCAGTATCGCTGAGGGGGCGCGAACCGGGGAGCTGTTTTTT.

The chain carries TRBV5-1 and TRBJ2-7; D possibly corresponds to TRBD1 (6 bases). Deletions cut 0 bases from V and 2 bases from J, with 12 bases between. This CDR3 comprises 15 residues. Germline V gene lookup returns CDR1 SGHRS and CDR2 YFSETQ. This chain's CDR3 is CASSLVGAPTYEQYF. Here the CDR3 DNA reads TGCGCCAGCAGCTTGGTGGGGGCTCCTACCTACGAGCAGTACTTC. The variable domain in full, with the rest retrieved from reference TRBV5-1 and TRBJ2-7, is KAGVTQTPRYLIKTRGQQVTLSCSPISGHRSVSWYQQTPGQGLQFLFEYFSETQRNKGNFPGRFSGRQFSNSRSEMNVSTLELGDSALYLCASSLVGAPTYEQYFGPGTRLTVT.

This chain joins TRBV20-1 and TRBJ1-2; D perhaps matches TRBD1 (6 bases). This CDR3 has 13 residues. Germline CDR1 DFQATT, CDR2 SNEGSKA (reference sequence). The V and J ends lost 3 bases and 1 base respectively, with 9 bases between them. For the CDR3, the DNA is TGCAGTGCTAGTTGGGGACATAACTATGGCTACACCTTC. Amino acid sequence: CSASWGHNYGYTF.

The sample holds many counts of this clonotype. This rearrangement joins TRBV5-1 to TRBJ1-1; maybe TRBD1 (6 bases). The CDR3 has 14 amino acids. Germline V gene sequence: CDR1 SGHRS, CDR2 YFSETQ. Between the trimmed V and J ends, which lost 3 bases and 12 bases, there was a span of 21 bases. The CDR3 spells CASSYNDRSPNSFF. The CDR3 DNA reads TGCGCCAGCAGCTACAATGACAGGAGCCCAAATTCTTTCTTT.

The J gene is TRBJ1-2, the V gene TRBV6-1; D possibly corresponds to TRBD1 (6 bases). Per germline, CDR1 MNHNS and CDR2 SASEGT. V lost 8 bases and J 1 base, leaving 14 bases between the germline ends. The CDR3 consists of 14 residues. The CDR3 coding sequence is TGTGCCAGCGGGACACCGGCCTTTAACTATGGCTACACCTTC. The encoded protein is CASGTPAFNYGYTF.

This clonotype was counted many times. The rearrangement joins TRBV12-5 to TRBJ2-5; 10 nucleotides agree with TRBD1. V lost 3 bases and J lost 4; bases outside the gene matches: 2. Germline lookup yields CDR1 LGHNT and CDR2 FRNRAP. This CDR3 contains 14 residues. For the CDR3, the DNA is TGTGCTAGTGGTTTTGGGACAGGGGTAGAGACCCAGTACTTC. Protein sequence: CASGFGTGVETQYF.

This clonotype was seen repeatedly, ten times or more. The J gene is TRBJ2-7, the V gene TRBV6-1; D is uncertain. The CDR3 length is 13 residues. With 3 bases removed from V and 5 bases from J, the gap between germline ends came to 11 bases. Germline CDR1 and CDR2: MNHNS and SASEGT. This CDR3 reads CASSEPFPHEQYF. The CDR3 nucleotides are TGTGCCAGCAGTGAGCCGTTCCCCCACGAGCAGTACTTC.

V gene TRBV6-1 combines with J gene TRBJ2-5, with a possible D match to TRBD2 (6 bases). Trimming took 4 bases from V and 2 from J, leaving 23 bases between them. CDR1 is MNHNS, CDR2 SASEGT, per germline. This CDR3 contains 18 residues. CDR3 nucleotides: TGTGCCAGCAGTGGGCCCCGTTGGGCCTCCGGGACTCAAGAGACCCAGTACTTC. Translation: CASSGPRWASGTQETQYF.

This clonotype was found many times. This chain connects TRBV10-2 to TRBJ1-3, with unresolved D. There are 15 residues in the CDR3. Germline V gene data show CDR1 as WSHSY and CDR2 as SAAADI. Trimming removed 6 bases from V and 0 bases from J, with 12 bases in between. This CDR3 is CASSEGPFSGNTIYF. The CDR3 DNA is TGCGCCAGCAGCGAGGGCCCCTTCTCTGGAAACACCATATATTTT.

This CDR3 reads CASSWTGESSYEQYF. The CDR3 DNA is TGTGCCAGCAGCTGGACAGGTGAGAGCTCCTACGAGCAGTACTTC. J is TRBJ2-7 and V is TRBV28; TRBD1 aligns across 7 bases. The CDR3 extends over 15 amino acids. Germline V gives CDR1 MDHEN, CDR2 SYDVKM. With V trimmed by 6 bases and J by 0 bases, 8 bases remained unmatched. Complete variable domain (other parts from reference TRBV28 and TRBJ2-7): DVKVTQSSRYLVKRTGEKVFLECVQDMDHENMFWYRQDPGLGLRLIYFSYDVKMKEKGDIPEGYSVSREKKERFSLILESASTNQTSMYLCASSWTGESSYEQYFGPGTRLTVT.

This clonotype was observed many times. The chain recombines TRBV19 with TRBJ1-1; D is uncertain. The germline V gene encodes CDR1 LNHDA and CDR2 SQIVND (reference sequence). Trimming removed 7 bases at V and 0 bases at J, with 15 bases between. This CDR3 contains 15 residues. In nucleotides, the CDR3 is TGTGCCAGTAAATCCGTTCTCCTAATGAACACTGAAGCTTTCTTT. Encoded protein: CASKSVLLMNTEAFF.

This clonotype has more than one count but fewer than ten. The CDR3 sequence: CASSGIMVSDRTYQPQHF. CDR3 DNA: TGTGCCAGCAGTGGGATTATGGTATCGGACAGGACTTATCAGCCCCAGCATTTT. V usage is TRBV27 and J usage is TRBJ1-5; 7 bases match TRBD1. Germline V gives CDR1 MNHEY, CDR2 SMNVEV (reference sequence). The CDR3 runs to 18 residues. Unmatched junction bases numbered 18, after V lost 5 bases and J lost 5 bases.

This clonotype was observed a few times. A read error may produce the germline difference seen at one junction end. The V call is TRBV3-1, the J call TRBJ2-7; tentative D call: TRBD1 (6 bases). The CDR3 length is 12 residues. CDR1 and CDR2 (germline): LGHDT, YNNKEL (reference sequence). In DNA, the CDR3 is TGTGCCAGCAGCCAAGGCAAACAGGGTACGGACTTC. This encodes CASSQGKQGTDF.

In this sample, this clonotype turned up many times. The CDR3 protein is CASSLTATYEQYF. CDR3 nucleotides: TGTGCCAGCTCACTTACAGCTACCTACGAGCAGTACTTC. The J gene is TRBJ2-7, the V gene TRBV11-2; D not certain. The germline V and J ends were trimmed by 8 bases and 2 bases, with 13 bases remaining between them. The germline V gene encodes CDR1 SGHAT and CDR2 FQNNGV. This CDR3 contains 13 residues.

This clonotype was observed at least ten times. V usage is TRBV6-5 and J usage is TRBJ2-5, with D perhaps matching TRBD1 (6 bases). This CDR3 comprises 14 residues. Trimming stripped 2 bases from V and 0 bases from J, with 7 bases between. Per germline, CDR1 MNHEY and CDR2 SVGAGI. CDR3 in DNA: TGTGCCAGCAGTTACAGACAGGACCAAGAGACCCAGTACTTC. It translates to CASSYRQDQETQYF.

This clonotype was recorded many times. The chain has TRBV10-3 and TRBJ1-5; D not resolved. The CDR3 consists of 16 residues. From germline, CDR1 is ENHRY and CDR2 SYGVKD. Trimming stripped 4 bases from V and 7 bases from J, with 20 bases between. The CDR3 protein is CAISASETGFGQPQHF. The CDR3 DNA is TGTGCCATCAGTGCATCGGAGACGGGATTCGGACAGCCCCAGCATTTT.